Each of the 5 T cell receptor beta chains below was sequenced from the same sample in a study of T-cell reconstitution after alpha-beta-depleted transplantation in children. Unique molecular identifiers were built into the TCRbeta library. MiXCR was run by TCRdb on the PCR reads, yielding one entry per CDR3 protein. The sample holds about 510,000 distinct CDR3 sequences, approximately 10% seen once. Sample: PBMCs, mostly from graft donor cells, taken 180 days after TCRalphabeta/CD19-depleted stem cell transplant. The receptors shown here come from a female patient aged 2-9 years who had a stem cell transplant for aplastic anemia, so the T cells may come from the graft donor.

This clonotype was picked up a small number of times. The chain carries TRBV2 and TRBJ1-1; 7 nucleotides agree with TRBD1. J gave up 4 bases and V 8 bases, and 10 bases lay outside the gene matches. CDR3 length: 14 residues. Germline V gene lookup returns CDR1 SNHLY and CDR2 FYNNEI. CDR3 loop: CASLIGTAPTEAFF. The CDR3 region has the DNA TGTGCCAGCTTGATAGGGACAGCTCCCACTGAAGCTTTCTTT.

The rearrangement joins TRBV27 to TRBJ1-5; D not resolved. The CDR3 length is 15 residues. The germline CDR1 and CDR2 sequences are MNHEY and SMNVEV (reference sequence). Deletions cut 2 bases from V and 5 bases from J, with 13 bases between. CDR3 coding DNA: TGTGCCAGCAGTTTAGATCACAGAAACTATCAGCCCCAGCATTTT. Encoded protein: CASSLDHRNYQPQHF.

This clonotype was found many times. The chain couples TRBV7-9 to TRBJ1-6, with D possibly matching TRBD1 (6 bases). Germline V gene lookup returns CDR1 SEHNR and CDR2 FQNEAQ (reference sequence). The CDR3 has 13 residues. Trimming stripped 5 bases from V and 9 bases from J, with 11 bases between. The CDR3 DNA follows: TGTGCCAGCAGCCCCACAGGGCTTTCACCCCTCCACTTT. Its protein product is CASSPTGLSPLHF.

The chain has TRBV24-1 and TRBJ2-1; TRBD1 aligns across 11 bases. V dropped 0 bases and J dropped 1; count of bases not matched to a gene: 4. This CDR3 comprises 18 residues. CDR1 and CDR2 from the germline V gene are KGHDR and SFDVKD. For the CDR3, the DNA is TGTGCCACCAGTGATTTGCCGGGGACAGGGGGGTCCTACAATGAGCAGTTCTTC. Translated: CATSDLPGTGGSYNEQFF.

This clonotype occurred many times. The genes are TRBV10-3 and TRBJ2-3; TRBD2 matches 10 bases. Germline V gene lookup returns CDR1 ENHRY and CDR2 SYGVKD. V shed 4 bases and J 2 bases; nucleotides not matched to a gene: 6. The CDR3 runs to 16 residues. The CDR3 DNA follows: TGTGCCATCAGTGGGGACGGGACTAGCGTCACAGATACGCAGTATTTT. Its translation: CAISGDGTSVTDTQYF.